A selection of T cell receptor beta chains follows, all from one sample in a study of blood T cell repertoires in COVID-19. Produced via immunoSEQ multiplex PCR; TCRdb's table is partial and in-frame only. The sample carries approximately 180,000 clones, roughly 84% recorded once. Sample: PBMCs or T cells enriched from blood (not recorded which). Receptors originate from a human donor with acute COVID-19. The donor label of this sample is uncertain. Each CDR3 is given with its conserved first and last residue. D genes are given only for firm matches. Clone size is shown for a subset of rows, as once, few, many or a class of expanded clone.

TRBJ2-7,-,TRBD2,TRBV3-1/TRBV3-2,CASSQDLAAWEQYF
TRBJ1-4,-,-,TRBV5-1,CASSLGQVPFEKLFF
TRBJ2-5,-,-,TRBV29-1,CSAGQQVVETQYF
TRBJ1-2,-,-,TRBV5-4,CASSLEGAWEGYTF
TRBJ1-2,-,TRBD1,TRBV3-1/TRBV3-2,CASSQDTQGMRGYTF
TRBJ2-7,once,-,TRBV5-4,CASSSLSTHLHQYF
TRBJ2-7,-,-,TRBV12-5,CASGLVRDEQYF
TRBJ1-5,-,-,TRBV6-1,CASSTSDQPQHF
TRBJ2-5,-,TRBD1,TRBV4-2,CASSQDFGAGGETQYF
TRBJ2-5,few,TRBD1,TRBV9,CASSPQGAETQYF
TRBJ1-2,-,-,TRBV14,CASSQVEVGYTF
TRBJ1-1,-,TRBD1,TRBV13,CASSTWVGGNTEAFF
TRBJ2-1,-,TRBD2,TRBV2,CASSPLAGGRNEQFF
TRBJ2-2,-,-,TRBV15,CATSRGSNTGELFF
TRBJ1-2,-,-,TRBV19,CASSLGWTASNYGYTF
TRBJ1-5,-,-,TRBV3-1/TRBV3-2,CASSQIFGSNQPQHF
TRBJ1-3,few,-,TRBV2,CASRAGVFTGNTIYF
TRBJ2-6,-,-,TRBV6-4,CASSRDWSSGANVLTF
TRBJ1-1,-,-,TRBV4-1,CASSQDRTEAFF
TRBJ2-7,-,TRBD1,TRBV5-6,CASSSRGQGSYEQYF
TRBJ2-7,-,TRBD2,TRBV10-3,CAITETSGGDEQYF
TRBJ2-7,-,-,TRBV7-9,CASSSSSLVGGEQYF
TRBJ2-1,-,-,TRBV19,CASSIGQVTYNEQFF
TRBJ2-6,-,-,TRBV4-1,CASSQDRRGFSGANVLTF
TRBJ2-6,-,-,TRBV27,CASRSGANVLTF
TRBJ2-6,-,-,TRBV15,CATTGFSGANVLTF
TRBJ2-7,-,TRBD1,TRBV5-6,CASSFLGQGTHEQYF
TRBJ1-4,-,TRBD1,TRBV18,CASSPDGQGELFF
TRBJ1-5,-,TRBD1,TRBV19,CARQGGGNQPQHF
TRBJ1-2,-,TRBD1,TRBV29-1,CSVKGQGAQGYTF
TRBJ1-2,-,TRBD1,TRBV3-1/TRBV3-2,CASSQDWTGLYGYTF
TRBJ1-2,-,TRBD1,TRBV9,CASRGQGSLYGYTF
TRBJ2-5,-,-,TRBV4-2,CASSLQKTAEETQYF
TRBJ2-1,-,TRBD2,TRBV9,CASSVDQRGYNEQFF
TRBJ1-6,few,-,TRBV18,CARLRQGDSPLHF
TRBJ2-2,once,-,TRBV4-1,CASSQDRSNTGELFF
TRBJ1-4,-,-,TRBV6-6,CASSPRAPLPVWSNEKLFF
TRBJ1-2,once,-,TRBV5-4,CASSLPTRGYTF
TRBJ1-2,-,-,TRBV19,CASSIPSGGNYGYTF